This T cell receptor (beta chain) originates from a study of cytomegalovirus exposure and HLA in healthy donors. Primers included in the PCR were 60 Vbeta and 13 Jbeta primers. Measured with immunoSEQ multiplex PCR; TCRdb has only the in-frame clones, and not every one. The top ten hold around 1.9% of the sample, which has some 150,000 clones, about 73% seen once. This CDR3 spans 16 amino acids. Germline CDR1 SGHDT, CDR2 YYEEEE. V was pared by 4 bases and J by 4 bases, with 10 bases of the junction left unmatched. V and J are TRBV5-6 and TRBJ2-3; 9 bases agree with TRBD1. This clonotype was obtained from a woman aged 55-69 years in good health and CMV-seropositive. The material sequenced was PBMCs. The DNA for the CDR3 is TGTGCCAGCAGCCCGTCCGGGACAGGGTTGCCAGATACGCAGTATTTT. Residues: CASSPSGTGLPDTQYF.